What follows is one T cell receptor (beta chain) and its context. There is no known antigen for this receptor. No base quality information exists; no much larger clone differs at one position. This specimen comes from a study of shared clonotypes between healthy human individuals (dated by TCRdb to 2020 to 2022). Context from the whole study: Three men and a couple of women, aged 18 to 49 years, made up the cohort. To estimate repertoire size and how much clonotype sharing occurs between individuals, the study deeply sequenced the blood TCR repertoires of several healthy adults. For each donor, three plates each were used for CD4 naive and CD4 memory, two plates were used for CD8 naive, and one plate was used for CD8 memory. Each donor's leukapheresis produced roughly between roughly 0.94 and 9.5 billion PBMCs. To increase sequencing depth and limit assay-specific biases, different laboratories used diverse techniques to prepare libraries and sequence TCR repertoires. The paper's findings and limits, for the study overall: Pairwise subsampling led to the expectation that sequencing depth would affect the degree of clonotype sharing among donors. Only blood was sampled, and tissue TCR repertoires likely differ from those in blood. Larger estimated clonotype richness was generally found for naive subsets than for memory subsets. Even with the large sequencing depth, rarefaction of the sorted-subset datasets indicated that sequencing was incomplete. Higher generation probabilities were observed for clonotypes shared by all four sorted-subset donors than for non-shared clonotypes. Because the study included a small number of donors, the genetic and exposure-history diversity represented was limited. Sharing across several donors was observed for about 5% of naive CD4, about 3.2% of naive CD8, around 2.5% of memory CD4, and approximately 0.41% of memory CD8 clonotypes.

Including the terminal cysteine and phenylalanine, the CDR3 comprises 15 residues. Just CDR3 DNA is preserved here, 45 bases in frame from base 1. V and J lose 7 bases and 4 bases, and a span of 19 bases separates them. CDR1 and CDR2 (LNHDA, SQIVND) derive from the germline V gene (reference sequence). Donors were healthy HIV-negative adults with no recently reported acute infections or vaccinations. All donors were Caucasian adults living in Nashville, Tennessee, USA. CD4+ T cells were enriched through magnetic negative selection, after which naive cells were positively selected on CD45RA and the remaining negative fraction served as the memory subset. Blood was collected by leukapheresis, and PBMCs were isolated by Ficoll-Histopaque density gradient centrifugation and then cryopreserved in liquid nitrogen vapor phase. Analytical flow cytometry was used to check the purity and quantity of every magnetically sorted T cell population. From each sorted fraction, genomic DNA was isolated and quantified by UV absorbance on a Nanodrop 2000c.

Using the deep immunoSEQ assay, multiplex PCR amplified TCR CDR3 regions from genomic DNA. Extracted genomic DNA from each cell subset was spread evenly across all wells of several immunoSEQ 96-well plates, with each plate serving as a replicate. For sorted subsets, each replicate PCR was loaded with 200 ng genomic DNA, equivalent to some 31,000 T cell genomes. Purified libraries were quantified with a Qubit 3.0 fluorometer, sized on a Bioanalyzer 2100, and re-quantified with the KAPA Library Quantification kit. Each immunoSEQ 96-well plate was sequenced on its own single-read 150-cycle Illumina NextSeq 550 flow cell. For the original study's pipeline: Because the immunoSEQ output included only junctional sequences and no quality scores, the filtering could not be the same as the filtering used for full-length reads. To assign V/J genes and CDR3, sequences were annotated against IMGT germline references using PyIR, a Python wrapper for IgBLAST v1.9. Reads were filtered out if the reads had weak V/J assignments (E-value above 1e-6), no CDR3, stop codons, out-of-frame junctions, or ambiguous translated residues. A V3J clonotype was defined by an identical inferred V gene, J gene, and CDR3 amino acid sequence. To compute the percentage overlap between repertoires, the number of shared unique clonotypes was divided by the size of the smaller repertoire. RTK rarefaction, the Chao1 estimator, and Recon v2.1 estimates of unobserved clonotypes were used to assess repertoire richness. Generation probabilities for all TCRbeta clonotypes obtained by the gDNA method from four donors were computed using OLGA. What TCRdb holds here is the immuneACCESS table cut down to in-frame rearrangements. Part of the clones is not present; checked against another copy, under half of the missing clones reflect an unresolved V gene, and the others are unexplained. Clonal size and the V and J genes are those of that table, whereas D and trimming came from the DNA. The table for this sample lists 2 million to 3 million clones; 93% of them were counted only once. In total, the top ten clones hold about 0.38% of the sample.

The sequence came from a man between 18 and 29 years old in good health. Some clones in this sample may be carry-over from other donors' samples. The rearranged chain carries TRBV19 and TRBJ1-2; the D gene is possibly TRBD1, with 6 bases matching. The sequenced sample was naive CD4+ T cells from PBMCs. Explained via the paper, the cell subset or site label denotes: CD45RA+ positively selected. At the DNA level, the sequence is TGTGCCAGTACCCCTTCAGCAGGGGCGATCTATGGCTACACCTTC. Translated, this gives CASTPSAGAIYGYTF.